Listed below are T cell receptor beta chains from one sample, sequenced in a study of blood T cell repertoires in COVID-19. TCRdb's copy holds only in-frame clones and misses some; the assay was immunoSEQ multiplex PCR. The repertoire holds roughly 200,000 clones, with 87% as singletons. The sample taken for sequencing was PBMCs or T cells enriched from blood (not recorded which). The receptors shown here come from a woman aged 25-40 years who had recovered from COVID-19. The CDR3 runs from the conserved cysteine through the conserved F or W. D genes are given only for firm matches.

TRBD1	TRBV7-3	CASSSNLGTGDGYTF
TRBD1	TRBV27	CASSLKGATYEQYF
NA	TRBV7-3	CASSLIGTGELFF
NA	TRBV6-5	CASSYSVGSHSGKLFF
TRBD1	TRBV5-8	CASSLDRGNYEQYF
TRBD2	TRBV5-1	CARLAGEPYEQYF
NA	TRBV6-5	CASSYLAKFYDYTF
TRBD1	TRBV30	CAWRWGQGATEAFF
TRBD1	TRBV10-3	CATRTGTGEAGELFF
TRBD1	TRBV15	CATSSSGTGATDTQYF
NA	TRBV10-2	CASKYGNTEAFF
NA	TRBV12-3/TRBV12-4	CASSWRNTEAFF
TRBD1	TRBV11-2	CASSLDRRQGKADTQYF
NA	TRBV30	CAWSGDHTEAFF
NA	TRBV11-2	CASSFPGEQYF
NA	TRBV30	CAWSLSGSHFYGYTF
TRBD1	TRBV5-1	CASSTGTGPFNTEAFF
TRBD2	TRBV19	CASSPSGRADTQYF
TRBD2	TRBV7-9	CASSLESRLAGDEQYF
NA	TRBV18	CASSAKAGARPNEKLFF
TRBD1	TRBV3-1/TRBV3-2	CASSLGTGTYEQYF
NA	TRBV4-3	CASSQDSAGMNYGYTF
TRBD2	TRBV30	CAWSLFAGALGGELFF
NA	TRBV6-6	CASRSQGNPEAFF
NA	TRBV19	CASSIVGRLNTEAFF
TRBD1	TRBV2	CASSEDRGLGNTIYF
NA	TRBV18	CASSSTGFSYEQYF
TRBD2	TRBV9	CASSVVSGGAETQYF
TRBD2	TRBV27	CASSLNSRESSYEQYF
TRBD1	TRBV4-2	CASSQRRTGPNTEAFF
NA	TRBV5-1	CASSMSSYNSPLHF
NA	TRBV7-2	CASSLDRDQPQHF
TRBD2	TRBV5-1	CASSLLAGVRTDTQYF
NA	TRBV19	CASSDTWDSSSYEQYF
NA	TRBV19	CASNRVENSPLHF
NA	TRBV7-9	CASSSHVSGSYEQYF
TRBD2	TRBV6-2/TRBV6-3	CASSRLAGTRSGELFF
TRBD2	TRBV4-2	CASSQEAREKNIQYF
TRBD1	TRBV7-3	CASSDRGYRTDTQYF
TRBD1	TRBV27	CASSPTGSGGQPQHF
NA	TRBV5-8	CASSLTLTGRITF
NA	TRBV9	CASSVGGYDEAFF
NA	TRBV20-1	CSASGDRSQPQHF
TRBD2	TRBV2	CASSGIRGGTGELFF
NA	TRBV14	CASSQVRAPRYGYTF